These 27 T cell receptor beta chains were sequenced from one sample in a study of Graves' ophthalmopathy and Graves' hyperthyroidism. From RNA, the CDR3 regions of TCR beta chains were amplified and sequenced. HTBI primers were used in a first-round RT-PCR, which preceded a second-round multiplex PCR. TCRdb itself ran the multiplex PCR reads through MiXCR, one entry per CDR3 protein. This table holds about 740,000 distinct CDR3 sequences, 35% to 50% found once. Source material: peripheral blood. The receptors were gathered from an adult man with Graves' ophthalmopathy.

This clonotype occurred once. The chain combines TRBV25-1 with TRBJ1-6; D is possibly TRBD1 (5 bases). V was shortened by 9 bases and J by 7 bases, with 16 bases between the two germline ends. Germline-derived CDR1 and CDR2 are MGHDK and SYGVNS. This CDR3 region has 14 residues. The CDR3 protein is CASTNQGWNSPLHF. CDR3 nucleotides: TGTGCCAGTACCAACCAGGGATGGAATTCACCCCTCCACTTT.

This clonotype was recorded at least ten times. This chain connects TRBV13 to TRBJ2-7; TRBD1 agrees at 7 bases. Germline trimming cut 6 bases from V and 2 bases from J; bases unmatched to any gene: 4. CDR1 and CDR2 (germline): PRHDT, FYEKMQ (reference sequence). The CDR3 has 13 residues. The CDR3 nucleotides read TGTGCCAGCAGTACCGGGACAGCCTACGAGCAGTACTTC. Translating gives CASSTGTAYEQYF.

This clonotype was recorded a few times. This chain connects TRBV6-5 to TRBJ2-7; TRBD2 aligns across 10 bases. Trimming cost V 2 bases and J 3 bases; bases outside gene matches: 4. Per germline, CDR1 MNHEY and CDR2 SVGAGI. This CDR3 has 15 amino acids. The chain's CDR3 is CASSYGLAGVYEQYF. CDR3 nucleotide sequence: TGTGCCAGCAGTTACGGGCTAGCGGGAGTCTACGAGCAGTACTTC.

The rearrangement uses TRBV7-9 and TRBJ1-4; D not certain. The CDR3 has 15 amino acids. Deletions cut 5 bases from V and 7 bases from J, with 17 bases between. The germline V gene has CDR1 SEHNR and CDR2 FQNEAQ (reference sequence). DNA for the CDR3: TGTGCCAGCAGCCGCTTCCCCGTGGAGGGTGAAAAACTGTTTTTT. Protein product: CASSRFPVEGEKLFF.

Points on this clonotype: A much larger clone sits a single nucleotide away, making a read error possible. Without the conserved terminal phenylalanine or tryptophan, this CDR3 likely stems from a read error. The chain is built from TRBV19 and TRBJ1-2; 7 positions agree with TRBD1. J lost 0 bases, V lost 8 bases, and 9 bases had no gene match. From germline, CDR1 is LNHDA and CDR2 SQIVND (reference sequence). The CDR3 has 15 amino acids. The CDR3 coding sequence is TGTGCCAGTTTGGCCGGGACAGCTGCTAACTATGGCTACACCCTC. Its translation is CASLAGTAANYGYTL.

The rearrangement links TRBV5-1 to TRBJ2-5; 9 nucleotides align to TRBD2. The CDR3 sequence is 15 residues long. Trimming cost V 2 bases and J 5 bases; bases outside gene matches: 7. The germline CDR1 and CDR2 sequences are SGHRS and YFSETQ. Here the CDR3 DNA reads TGCGCCAGCAGCTTCCTCGCGGGAGGGGCGGAGACCCAGTACTTC. Its translation: CASSFLAGGAETQYF.

This clonotype has a count of ten or more. This chain joins TRBV7-2 and TRBJ2-5, with D uncertain. CDR1 is SGHTA and CDR2 is FQGNSA in the germline V gene. There are 8 residues in the CDR3. V dropped 5 bases and J dropped 11 bases, with 3 bases sitting between them. The CDR3 DNA follows: TGTGCCAGCAGCCCTCAGTACTTC. This sequence encodes CASSPQYF.

The chain couples TRBV2 to TRBJ2-5; the D gene is possibly TRBD2 (6 bases). V gave up 0 bases and J gave up 9 bases, with 14 bases separating them. Germline V gives CDR1 SNHLY, CDR2 FYNNEI. The CDR3 is 14 residues long. CDR3 in DNA: TGTGCCAGCAGTGAAGCGGGCCGGGGGATTGCCCAGTACTTC. Protein product: CASSEAGRGIAQYF.

This clonotype was counted between two and nine times. This chain connects TRBV5-6 to TRBJ2-7; 7 bases are a match to TRBD1. Unmatched junction bases numbered 6, after V lost 5 bases and J lost 7 bases. Per germline, CDR1 SGHDT and CDR2 YYEEEE. There are 12 residues in the CDR3. Here the CDR3 reads CASSWDSPEQYF. CDR3 nucleotides: TGTGCCAGCAGTTGGGACAGCCCAGAGCAGTACTTC. Based on the CDR3 plus reference TRBV5-6 and TRBJ2-7, the full variable domain is DAGVTQSPTHLIKTRGQQVTLRCSPKSGHDTVSWYQQALGQGPQFIFQYYEEEERQRGNFPDRFSGHQFPNYSSELNVNALLLGDSALYLCASSWDSPEQYFGPGTRLTVT.

This sequence joins TRBV9 and TRBJ2-3; 8 nucleotides align to TRBD2. The CDR3 has 15 amino acids. With 1 base clipped from V and 1 base from J, the junction kept 2 bases outside the gene matches. Germline-derived CDR1 and CDR2 are SGDLS and YYNGEE. This chain's CDR3 is CASSVLLAGTDTQYF. In nucleotides, the CDR3 is TGTGCCAGCAGCGTACTACTAGCGGGCACAGATACGCAGTATTTT.

This clonotype was observed many times. V is TRBV11-2 and J is TRBJ2-7; 8 bases agree with TRBD2. The CDR3 covers 15 residues. Germline V gives CDR1 SGHAT, CDR2 FQNNGV. V shed 5 bases, J shed 4 bases, and the junction held 10 bases outside the gene matches. The CDR3 sequence: CASSPFSGKEYEQYF. The CDR3, as DNA: TGTGCCAGCAGCCCATTTAGCGGGAAGGAGTACGAGCAGTACTTC.

There are many counts of this clonotype. The gene calls are TRBV7-8 and TRBJ2-5; TRBD1 aligns across 9 bases. This CDR3 is built from 15 residues. Looked up from germline, CDR1 is SGHVS and CDR2 is FQNEAQ. V shed 1 base, J shed 4 bases, and the junction held 4 bases outside the gene matches. The CDR3 spells CASSLGQGDGETQYF. The CDR3 coding sequence is TGTGCCAGCAGCTTAGGACAGGGGGACGGAGAGACCCAGTACTTC.

This clonotype was recorded many times. The rearrangement uses TRBV7-6 and TRBJ1-2, with D perhaps TRBD1 (6 bases). Trimming removed 3 bases from V and 5 bases from J, with 10 bases in between. CDR1 is SGHVS, CDR2 FNYEAQ, per germline. The CDR3 contains 13 residues. CDR3 in DNA: TGTGCCAGCAGCTTGGAGACAGGATATGGCTACACCTTC. Translating gives CASSLETGYGYTF.

V gene TRBV7-2 combines with J gene TRBJ2-6, with TRBD2 identical over 10 bases. The V segment lost 7 bases and the J segment 4 bases; nucleotides outside the gene matches: 10. The germline CDR1 and CDR2 sequences are SGHTA and FQGNSA. CDR3 size: 17 residues. Written as DNA, the CDR3 is TGTGCCAGCAACCTAGCGGGAGTATCCACCGGGGCCAACGTCCTGACTTTC. This codes for CASNLAGVSTGANVLTF. The full variable domain, completed using reference TRBV7-2 and TRBJ2-6, is GAGVSQSPSNKVTEKGKDVELRCDPISGHTALYWYRQSLGQGLEFLIYFQGNSAPDKSGLPSDRFSAERTGGSVSTLTIQRTQQEDSAVYLCASNLAGVSTGANVLTFGAGSRLTVL.

J is TRBJ2-5 and V is TRBV10-3, with unresolved D. The CDR3 covers 14 residues. The V gene's germline CDR1 is ENHRY and CDR2 SYGVKD. Trimming pared 10 bases from V and 0 bases from J, leaving 15 bases between. The CDR3 reads CASSQGGNQETQYF. The CDR3 bases are TGTGCCAGCAGCCAAGGTGGGAACCAAGAGACCCAGTACTTC.

This clonotype was observed at least ten times. The chain combines TRBV19 with TRBJ1-1, with D possibly matching TRBD1 (6 bases). CDR3 length equals 15 residues. Per germline, CDR1 LNHDA and CDR2 SQIVND (reference sequence). Trimming removed 7 bases at V and 1 base at J, with 16 bases between. This CDR3 reads CASKPWTESNTEAFF. The CDR3 DNA reads TGTGCCAGTAAGCCTTGGACAGAGTCGAACACTGAAGCTTTCTTT. The full variable domain, in which reference TRBV19 and TRBJ1-1 provide the parts outside the CDR3, is DGGITQSPKYLFRKEGQNVTLSCEQNLNHDAMYWYRQDPGQGLRLIYYSQIVNDFQKGDIAEGYSVSREKKESFPLTVTSAQKNPTAFYLCASKPWTESNTEAFFGQGTRLTVV.

The rearrangement joins TRBV19 to TRBJ1-1; D is perhaps TRBD1 (5 bases). Germline V gene lookup returns CDR1 LNHDA and CDR2 SQIVND (reference sequence). The CDR3 is 14 residues long. V was trimmed by 8 bases and J by 0 bases, leaving 13 bases between them. CDR3: CASVDKGLNTEAFF. The CDR3 region has the DNA TGTGCCAGTGTCGATAAGGGGCTGAACACTGAAGCTTTCTTT.

This clonotype occurred a few times. A much larger clone is a single base away; this may be a read error. This sequence joins TRBV5-4 and TRBJ1-2, with TRBD1 as a possible D gene (6 bases). The length of the CDR3 is 13 residues. Germline loops: CDR1 SGHNT, CDR2 YYREEE (reference sequence). V was clipped by 3 bases and J by 4 bases, with 10 bases between them. As DNA, the CDR3 is TGTGCCAGCAGCTCCGACAGGTCCTATGGCTACACCTTC. This encodes CASSSDRSYGYTF.

This clonotype was seen a handful of times. J is TRBJ1-5 and V is TRBV12-3 or TRBV12-4; 7 nucleotides align to TRBD1. The CDR3 length is 16 residues. V lost 6 bases and J lost 5; bases outside the gene matches: 13. Here the CDR3 reads CASRDIDRAPDQPQHF. The CDR3 DNA sequence: TGTGCCAGCAGAGACATCGACAGGGCGCCCGATCAGCCCCAGCATTTT.

This clonotype was picked up a small number of times. This chain links TRBV24-1 with TRBJ2-7, with TRBD1 matching 9 bases. Germline assignment: CDR1 KGHDR and CDR2 SFDVKD. Trimming cost V 4 bases and J 4 bases; bases outside gene matches: 7. The length of the CDR3 is 15 residues. In nucleotides, the CDR3 is TGTGCCACCAGTGACCCCGGGACAGGGCATTACGAGCAGTACTTC. It codes for CATSDPGTGHYEQYF.

The V call is TRBV10-2, the J call TRBJ2-3; 8 nucleotides agree with TRBD1. Germline V gene lookup returns CDR1 WSHSY and CDR2 SAAADI. With V trimmed by 8 bases and J by 4 bases, 11 bases remained unmatched. This CDR3 has 15 residues. The CDR3 spells CASRDRGRRPDTQYF. The CDR3 DNA sequence: TGCGCCAGCCGAGACAGGGGTAGGCGTCCAGATACGCAGTATTTT.

V gene TRBV29-1 combines with J gene TRBJ2-7; TRBD1 matches 11 bases. This CDR3 contains 18 residues. V shed 4 bases, J shed 5 bases, and the junction held 19 bases outside the gene matches. The V gene's germline CDR1 is SQVTM and CDR2 ANQGSEA. The CDR3: CSVAWDRGSPTGGDEQYF. The CDR3 region has the DNA TGCAGCGTTGCATGGGACAGGGGGTCCCCAACCGGGGGGGACGAGCAGTACTTC.

This sequence joins TRBV2 and TRBJ2-5; 7 nucleotides agree with TRBD1. With 3 bases clipped from V and 4 bases from J, the junction kept 5 bases outside the gene matches. Per the germline V gene, CDR1 is SNHLY and CDR2 is FYNNEI. The CDR3 runs 14 residues. The CDR3 nucleotides read TGTGCCAGCAGTGACACAGGGGATGGAGAGACCCAGTACTTC. Protein: CASSDTGDGETQYF.

This clonotype was recorded many times. This chain connects TRBV29-1 to TRBJ2-7, with 13 nucleotides matching TRBD2. After removal of 6 bases from V and 3 bases from J, the junction contained 2 bases not matched to a gene. This CDR3 is built from 13 residues. Germline CDR1 and CDR2: SQVTM and ANQGSEA. The CDR3 reads CSVRTSGGYEQYF. The CDR3 nucleotides read TGCAGCGTACGGACTAGCGGGGGCTACGAGCAGTACTTC.

The V call is TRBV11-1, the J call TRBJ1-2, with D perhaps TRBD1 (5 bases). Trimming took off 6 bases at V and 4 bases at J, with 21 bases between the two ends. The CDR3 has 16 residues. Germline lookup yields CDR1 SGHAT and CDR2 FQDESV (reference sequence). The CDR3 sequence is CASSYGSGERLYGYTF. CDR3 sequence (DNA): TGTGCCAGCAGTTACGGGTCGGGGGAACGCCTCTATGGCTACACCTTC.

V is TRBV29-1 and J is TRBJ1-4; no definite D call. This CDR3 spans 13 amino acids. V was pared by 2 bases and J by 6 bases, with 10 bases between. Germline V gene sequence: CDR1 SQVTM, CDR2 ANQGSEA. CDR3 loop: CSVETLLDEKLFF. The CDR3 bases are TGCAGCGTTGAAACATTGTTGGATGAAAAACTGTTTTTT. Full variable domain (outside the CDR3, taken from reference TRBV29-1 and TRBJ1-4): SAVISQKPSRDICQRGTSLTIQCQVDSQVTMMFWYRQQPGQSLTLIATANQGSEATYESGFVIDKFPISRPNLTFSTLTVSNMSPEDSSIYLCSVETLLDEKLFFGSGTQLSVL.

On this clonotype: A much larger clone lies one base from this, so it may be a read error. The V gene is TRBV19, the J gene TRBJ1-2; TRBD1 might be the D (5 bases). Germline CDR1 LNHDA, CDR2 SQIVND (reference sequence). The CDR3 has 13 residues. The V end lost 6 bases, the J end lost 6 bases, and 14 bases lay between the germline ends. The CDR3 sequence is CASSVNRSNGYTF. CDR3 nucleotide sequence: TGTGCCAGTAGCGTGAACAGGTCCAATGGCTACACCTTC.